Listed below are T cell receptor beta chains from one sample, sequenced in a study of blood T cells in healthy people across ages. MiXCR was run by TCRdb on the 5' RACE reads, yielding one entry per CDR3 protein. The data contain about 580,000 distinct CDR3 sequences, around half of them seen just once; the ten biggest clones take up 20% to 25%. The sequencing sample was made of blood. The receptor source for this set is an elderly man in good health. Both conserved end residues are part of each CDR3. The order of the fields is clone size, J gene, D gene, V gene, CDR3 protein, CDR3 DNA. A D gene is named only where the DNA matches it firmly. Some rows have no size entry. The others give once, few or many, or a class for an expanded clone.

abundance: NA
j_gene: TRBJ1-1
d_gene: TRBD1
v_gene: TRBV28
CDR3aa: CASSLPGQPTEAFF
CDR3nt: TGTGCCAGCAGTTTACCGGGACAGCCGACTGAAGCTTTCTTT

abundance: NA
j_gene: TRBJ1-2
d_gene: NA
v_gene: TRBV27
CDR3aa: CASSFRGRSLFGGYTF
CDR3nt: TGTGCCAGCAGTTTCCGGGGGCGCTCCCTATTTGGGGGCTACACCTTC

abundance: few
j_gene: TRBJ2-1
d_gene: TRBD1
v_gene: TRBV7-2
CDR3aa: CASSSDRANEQFF
CDR3nt: TGTGCCAGCAGCTCTGACAGGGCGAATGAGCAGTTCTTC

abundance: NA
j_gene: TRBJ2-5
d_gene: NA
v_gene: TRBV28
CDR3aa: CASSQWGGEQYF
CDR3nt: TGTGCCAGCAGCCAATGGGGTGGTGAGCAGTACTTC

abundance: NA
j_gene: TRBJ1-5
d_gene: NA
v_gene: TRBV6-1
CDR3aa: CATREEGFRGQPQHF
CDR3nt: TGTGCCACCCGGGAGGAGGGCTTTAGGGGTCAGCCCCAGCATTTT

abundance: NA
j_gene: TRBJ1-2
d_gene: TRBD1
v_gene: TRBV9
CDR3aa: CASSVAGGPNYGYTF
CDR3nt: TGTGCCAGCAGCGTAGCAGGGGGGCCTAACTATGGCTACACCTTC

abundance: NA
j_gene: TRBJ2-1
d_gene: NA
v_gene: TRBV25-1
CDR3aa: CASSDDSYNEQFF
CDR3nt: TGTGCCAGCAGTGACGACAGTTACAATGAGCAGTTCTTC

abundance: few
j_gene: TRBJ2-4
d_gene: NA
v_gene: TRBV12-3/TRBV12-4
CDR3aa: CASSLGGTWAKNIQYF
CDR3nt: TGTGCCAGCAGTTTAGGAGGGACATGGGCCAAAAACATTCAGTACTTC

abundance: few
j_gene: TRBJ2-1
d_gene: TRBD2
v_gene: TRBV5-1
CDR3aa: CASSLATSGGYNEQFF
CDR3nt: TGCGCCAGCAGCTTGGCGACTAGCGGGGGATACAATGAGCAGTTCTTC

abundance: NA
j_gene: TRBJ1-5
d_gene: TRBD1
v_gene: TRBV6-2/TRBV6-3
CDR3aa: CASRTSDRDGQPQHF
CDR3nt: TGTGCCAGCAGAACCTCGGACAGGGATGGTCAGCCCCAGCATTTT

abundance: few
j_gene: TRBJ2-1
d_gene: TRBD1
v_gene: TRBV7-9
CDR3aa: CASSSAGQGEHEQFF
CDR3nt: TGTGCCAGCAGCTCAGCGGGACAGGGGGAGCATGAGCAGTTCTTC

abundance: NA
j_gene: TRBJ2-6
d_gene: NA
v_gene: TRBV29-1
CDR3aa: CSVGVSGANVLTF
CDR3nt: TGCAGCGTCGGGGTCTCTGGGGCCAACGTCCTGACTTTC

abundance: NA
j_gene: TRBJ2-3
d_gene: NA
v_gene: TRBV24-1
CDR3aa: CATSEAGTDTQYF
CDR3nt: TGTGCCACCAGTGAGGCAGGGACAGATACGCAGTATTTT

abundance: few
j_gene: TRBJ2-7
d_gene: NA
v_gene: TRBV6-5
CDR3aa: CASSAPGRYEQYF
CDR3nt: TGTGCCAGCAGTGCGCCCGGACGCTACGAGCAGTACTTC

abundance: once
j_gene: TRBJ2-5
d_gene: TRBD2
v_gene: TRBV5-1
CDR3aa: CASQERGGPEETQYF
CDR3nt: TGCGCCAGCCAGGAGCGGGGGGGTCCAGAAGAGACCCAGTACTTC

abundance: NA
j_gene: TRBJ1-2
d_gene: NA
v_gene: TRBV25-1
CDR3aa: CASSEPAAAVYGYTF
CDR3nt: TGTGCCAGCAGTGAACCCGCTGCGGCCGTCTATGGCTACACCTTC

abundance: NA
j_gene: TRBJ1-1
d_gene: TRBD1
v_gene: TRBV5-1
CDR3aa: CASSWRTGEGANTEAFF
CDR3nt: TGCGCCAGCAGCTGGCGCACAGGGGAGGGAGCAAACACTGAAGCTTTCTTT

abundance: few
j_gene: TRBJ2-3
d_gene: NA
v_gene: TRBV5-1
CDR3aa: CASSLVLVTDTQYF
CDR3nt: TGCGCCAGCAGCTTGGTGCTAGTCACAGATACGCAGTATTTT

abundance: NA
j_gene: TRBJ1-6
d_gene: NA
v_gene: TRBV3-1
CDR3aa: CASSHTDSLLNSPLHF
CDR3nt: TGTGCCAGCAGCCATACGGACAGCCTTCTTAATTCACCCCTCCACTTT

abundance: NA
j_gene: TRBJ1-4
d_gene: NA
v_gene: TRBV29-1
CDR3aa: CSAIAGATNEKLFF
CDR3nt: TGCAGCGCCATAGCAGGGGCAACTAATGAAAAACTGTTTTTT

abundance: few
j_gene: TRBJ2-7
d_gene: NA
v_gene: TRBV20-1
CDR3aa: CSVPGRANEQYF
CDR3nt: TGCAGTGTCCCGGGCAGGGCTAACGAGCAGTACTTC

abundance: few
j_gene: TRBJ2-1
d_gene: TRBD2
v_gene: TRBV12-3/TRBV12-4
CDR3aa: CASTGISREATYNEQFF
CDR3nt: TGTGCCAGCACAGGGATTTCGCGGGAGGCCACCTACAATGAGCAGTTCTTC

abundance: few
j_gene: TRBJ2-5
d_gene: TRBD1
v_gene: TRBV5-1
CDR3aa: CASSLQGVGETQYF
CDR3nt: TGCGCCAGCAGCTTACAGGGGGTGGGAGAGACCCAGTACTTC

abundance: few
j_gene: TRBJ1-2
d_gene: TRBD1
v_gene: TRBV4-3
CDR3aa: CASSQDSGGYGYTF
CDR3nt: TGCGCCAGCAGCCAAGATTCAGGGGGCTATGGCTACACCTTC

abundance: NA
j_gene: TRBJ2-5
d_gene: TRBD2
v_gene: TRBV7-3
CDR3aa: CAIAGGGLRPLQETQYF
CDR3nt: TGTGCCATCGCCGGGGGGGGTTTGAGGCCCCTTCAAGAGACCCAGTACTTC

abundance: few
j_gene: TRBJ2-3
d_gene: NA
v_gene: TRBV15
CDR3aa: CATSSRMANPDTQYF
CDR3nt: TGTGCCACCAGCAGCCGTATGGCCAACCCAGATACGCAGTATTTT

abundance: NA
j_gene: TRBJ1-2
d_gene: NA
v_gene: TRBV7-2
CDR3aa: CASSHGGAANYGYTF
CDR3nt: TGTGCCAGCAGCCACGGGGGGGCAGCTAACTATGGCTACACCTTC

abundance: NA
j_gene: TRBJ2-1
d_gene: TRBD2
v_gene: TRBV9
CDR3aa: CASSVGSGTSEGEQFF
CDR3nt: TGTGCCAGCAGCGTAGGATCGGGGACTAGCGAGGGTGAGCAGTTCTTC

abundance: few
j_gene: TRBJ2-3
d_gene: TRBD2
v_gene: TRBV6-6
CDR3aa: CASSWGGARGSDTQYF
CDR3nt: TGTGCCAGCAGTTGGGGAGGGGCCCGCGGTTCTGATACGCAGTATTTT

abundance: few
j_gene: TRBJ2-5
d_gene: TRBD1
v_gene: TRBV29-1
CDR3aa: CSVATGGGQETQYF
CDR3nt: TGCAGCGTGGCGACAGGGGGTGGTCAAGAGACCCAGTACTTC

abundance: NA
j_gene: TRBJ2-7
d_gene: TRBD2
v_gene: TRBV4-2
CDR3aa: CASAREVGRATYEQYF
CDR3nt: TGTGCCAGCGCGAGGGAGGTCGGGAGGGCCACCTACGAGCAGTACTTC

abundance: many
j_gene: TRBJ1-5
d_gene: NA
v_gene: TRBV6-6
CDR3aa: CASSYSSPVQPQHF
CDR3nt: TGTGCCAGCAGTTACTCCTCCCCTGTCCAGCCCCAGCATTTT

abundance: few
j_gene: TRBJ1-2
d_gene: NA
v_gene: TRBV2
CDR3aa: CASSLSWGDYGYTF
CDR3nt: TGTGCCAGCAGTCTAAGCTGGGGAGATTATGGCTACACCTTC

abundance: NA
j_gene: TRBJ2-7
d_gene: NA
v_gene: TRBV29-1
CDR3aa: CSVSLVESYEQYF
CDR3nt: TGCAGCGTTTCACTAGTGGAATCCTACGAGCAGTACTTC

abundance: NA
j_gene: TRBJ2-1
d_gene: NA
v_gene: TRBV20-1
CDR3aa: CSASGSRVNYNEQFF
CDR3nt: TGCAGTGCTAGTGGGTCTCGCGTGAACTACAATGAGCAGTTCTTC

abundance: many
j_gene: TRBJ2-3
d_gene: NA
v_gene: TRBV12-3/TRBV12-4
CDR3aa: CASRRTGTDTQYF
CDR3nt: TGTGCCAGCAGGCGGACAGGCACAGATACGCAGTATTTT

abundance: many
j_gene: TRBJ1-2
d_gene: TRBD1
v_gene: TRBV4-3
CDR3aa: CASTRTGTGGSYGYTF
CDR3nt: TGCGCCAGCACCCGGACCGGGACAGGGGGTTCCTATGGCTACACCTTC

abundance: NA
j_gene: TRBJ2-7
d_gene: TRBD2
v_gene: TRBV28
CDR3aa: CASSPPLAGGPYEQYF
CDR3nt: TGTGCCAGCAGTCCACCCTTAGCGGGAGGGCCCTACGAGCAGTACTTC

abundance: NA
j_gene: TRBJ2-1
d_gene: TRBD2
v_gene: TRBV20-1
CDR3aa: CSAPRLAGGPMEQFF
CDR3nt: TGCAGTGCTCCCCGACTAGCGGGGGGCCCTATGGAGCAGTTCTTC

abundance: NA
j_gene: TRBJ1-5
d_gene: NA
v_gene: TRBV12-3/TRBV12-4
CDR3aa: CASSTDSPYQPQHF
CDR3nt: TGTGCCAGCAGCACGGACAGCCCTTATCAGCCCCAGCATTTT

abundance: NA
j_gene: TRBJ2-7
d_gene: TRBD2
v_gene: TRBV2
CDR3aa: CASIIGQVTSGVPSEQYF
CDR3nt: TGTGCCAGCATTATCGGACAGGTGACTAGCGGGGTACCCTCCGAGCAGTACTTC

abundance: NA
j_gene: TRBJ2-1
d_gene: TRBD2
v_gene: TRBV7-3
CDR3aa: CASSSGLAAYKEQFF
CDR3nt: TGTGCCAGCAGTTCAGGACTAGCGGCCTACAAGGAGCAGTTCTTC

abundance: NA
j_gene: TRBJ2-2
d_gene: TRBD2
v_gene: TRBV9
CDR3aa: CASSGLAGARGTGELFF
CDR3nt: TGTGCCAGCAGCGGACTAGCGGGAGCCCGAGGCACCGGGGAGCTGTTTTTT

abundance: NA
j_gene: TRBJ2-2
d_gene: NA
v_gene: TRBV20-1
CDR3aa: CSASRGGWAGELFF
CDR3nt: TGCAGTGCTAGCCGAGGGGGTTGGGCCGGGGAGCTGTTTTTT

abundance: NA
j_gene: TRBJ2-6
d_gene: NA
v_gene: TRBV2
CDR3aa: CASSLRGGNVLTF
CDR3nt: TGTGCCAGCAGTCTCAGGGGTGGCAACGTCCTGACTTTC

abundance: NA
j_gene: TRBJ2-3
d_gene: TRBD2
v_gene: TRBV24-1
CDR3aa: CATSQNQDRPGLALAYF
CDR3nt: TGTGCCACCAGCCAAAATCAGGACAGACCCGGACTAGCGTTGGCGTATTTT

abundance: few
j_gene: TRBJ1-5
d_gene: TRBD1
v_gene: TRBV7-2
CDR3aa: CASSLKGQSQPQHF
CDR3nt: TGTGCCAGCAGCTTAAAGGGACAGAGTCAGCCCCAGCATTTT

abundance: once
j_gene: TRBJ2-6
d_gene: TRBD1
v_gene: TRBV6-5
CDR3aa: CASGRGQGASGANVLTF
CDR3nt: TGTGCCAGCGGCCGAGGTCAGGGGGCATCTGGGGCCAACGTCCTGACTTTC

abundance: once
j_gene: TRBJ2-1
d_gene: NA
v_gene: TRBV29-1
CDR3aa: CSVAAQAPQQFF
CDR3nt: TGCAGCGTTGCGGCACAGGCCCCTCAGCAGTTCTTC